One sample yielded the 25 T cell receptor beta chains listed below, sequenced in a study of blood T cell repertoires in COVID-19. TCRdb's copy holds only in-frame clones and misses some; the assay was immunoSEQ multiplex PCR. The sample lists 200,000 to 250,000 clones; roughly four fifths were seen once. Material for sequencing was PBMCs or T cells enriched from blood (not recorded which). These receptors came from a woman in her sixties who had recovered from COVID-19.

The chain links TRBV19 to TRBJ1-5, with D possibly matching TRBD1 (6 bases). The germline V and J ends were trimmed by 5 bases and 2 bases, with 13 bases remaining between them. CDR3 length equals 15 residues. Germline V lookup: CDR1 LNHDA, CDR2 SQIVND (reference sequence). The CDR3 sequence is CASSQAGAGNQPQHF. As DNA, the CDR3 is TGTGCCAGTAGTCAGGCAGGGGCAGGCAATCAGCCCCAGCATTTT.

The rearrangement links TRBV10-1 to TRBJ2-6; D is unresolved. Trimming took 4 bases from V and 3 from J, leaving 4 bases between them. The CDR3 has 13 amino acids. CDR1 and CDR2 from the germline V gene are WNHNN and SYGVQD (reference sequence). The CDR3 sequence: CASSGSGANVLTF. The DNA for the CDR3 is TGCGCCAGCAGTGGTAGTGGGGCCAACGTCCTGACTTTC.

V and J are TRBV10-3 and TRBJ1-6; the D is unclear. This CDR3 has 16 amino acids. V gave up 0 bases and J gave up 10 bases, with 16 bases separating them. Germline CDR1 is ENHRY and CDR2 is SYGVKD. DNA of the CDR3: TGTGCCATCAGTGAGTCGAATCCGGGTTCTTCCTCACCCCTCCACTTT. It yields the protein CAISESNPGSSSPLHF.

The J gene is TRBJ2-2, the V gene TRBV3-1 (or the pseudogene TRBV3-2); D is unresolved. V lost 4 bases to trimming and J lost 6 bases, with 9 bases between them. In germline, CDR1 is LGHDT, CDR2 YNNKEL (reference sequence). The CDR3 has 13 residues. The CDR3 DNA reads TGTGCCAGCAGCCCAACTGTCTCCGGGGAGCTGTTTTTT. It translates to CASSPTVSGELFF.

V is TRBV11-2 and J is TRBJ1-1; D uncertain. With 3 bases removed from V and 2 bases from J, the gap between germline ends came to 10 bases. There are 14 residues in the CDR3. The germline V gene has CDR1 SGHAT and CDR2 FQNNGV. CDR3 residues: CASSFSRDNTEAFF. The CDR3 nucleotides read TGTGCCAGCAGCTTTAGCCGAGACAACACTGAAGCTTTCTTT.

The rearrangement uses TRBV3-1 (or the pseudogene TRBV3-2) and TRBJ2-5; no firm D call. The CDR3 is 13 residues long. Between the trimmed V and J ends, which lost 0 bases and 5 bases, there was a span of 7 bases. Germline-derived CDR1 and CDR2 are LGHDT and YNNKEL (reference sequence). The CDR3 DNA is TGTGCCAGCAGCCAAGAGGTTCGGGAGACCCAGTACTTC. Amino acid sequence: CASSQEVRETQYF.

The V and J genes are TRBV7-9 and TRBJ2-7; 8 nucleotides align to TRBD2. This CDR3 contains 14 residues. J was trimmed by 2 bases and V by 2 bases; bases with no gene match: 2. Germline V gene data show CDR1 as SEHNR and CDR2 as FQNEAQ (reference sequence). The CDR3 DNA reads TGTGCCAGCAGCTTAACGGGAGGGACCTACGAGCAGTACTTC. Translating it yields CASSLTGGTYEQYF.

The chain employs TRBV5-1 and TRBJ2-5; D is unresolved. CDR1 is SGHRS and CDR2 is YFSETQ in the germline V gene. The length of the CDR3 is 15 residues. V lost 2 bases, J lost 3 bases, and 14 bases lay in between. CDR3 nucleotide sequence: TGCGCCAGCAGCTTAGGAACGTCAAGCGAAGAGACCCAGTACTTC. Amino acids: CASSLGTSSEETQYF.

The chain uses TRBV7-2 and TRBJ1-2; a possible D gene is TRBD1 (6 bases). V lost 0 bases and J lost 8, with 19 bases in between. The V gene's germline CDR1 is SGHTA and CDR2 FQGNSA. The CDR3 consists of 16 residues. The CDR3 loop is CASSLAGGALLVGYTF. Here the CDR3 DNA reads TGTGCCAGCAGCTTAGCCGGGGGGGCGCTTCTCGTAGGCTACACCTTC.

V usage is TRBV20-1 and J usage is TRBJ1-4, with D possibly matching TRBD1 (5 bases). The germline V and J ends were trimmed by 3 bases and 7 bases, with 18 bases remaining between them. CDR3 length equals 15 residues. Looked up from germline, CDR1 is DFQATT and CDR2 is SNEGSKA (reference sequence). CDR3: CSASVGRAAFEKLFF. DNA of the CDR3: TGCAGTGCTAGTGTCGGCAGGGCGGCGTTTGAAAAACTGTTTTTT.

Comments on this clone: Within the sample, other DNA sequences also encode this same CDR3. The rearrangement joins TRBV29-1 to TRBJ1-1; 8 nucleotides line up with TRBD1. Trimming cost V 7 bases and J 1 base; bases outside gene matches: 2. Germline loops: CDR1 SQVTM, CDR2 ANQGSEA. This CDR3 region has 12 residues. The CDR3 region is CSADRGNTEAFF. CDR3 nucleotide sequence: TGCAGCGCTGACAGGGGGAACACTGAAGCTTTCTTT.

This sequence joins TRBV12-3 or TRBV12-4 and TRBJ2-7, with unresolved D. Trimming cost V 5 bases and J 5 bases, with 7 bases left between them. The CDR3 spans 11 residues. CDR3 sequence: CASSLTDEQYF. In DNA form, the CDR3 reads TGTGCCAGCAGTCTCACGGACGAGCAGTACTTC.

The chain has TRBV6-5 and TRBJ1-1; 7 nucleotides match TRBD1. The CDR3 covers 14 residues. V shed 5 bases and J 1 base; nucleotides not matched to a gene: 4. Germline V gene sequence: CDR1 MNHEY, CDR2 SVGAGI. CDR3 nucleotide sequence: TGTGCCAGCAGTAGGGGACAGACGAACACTGAAGCTTTCTTT. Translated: CASSRGQTNTEAFF.

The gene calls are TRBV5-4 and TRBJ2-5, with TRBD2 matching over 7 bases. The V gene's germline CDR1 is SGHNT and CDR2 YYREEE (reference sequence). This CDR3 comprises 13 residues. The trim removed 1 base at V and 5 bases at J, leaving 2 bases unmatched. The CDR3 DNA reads TGTGCCAGCAGCTTGCCCGGGGGGGAGACCCAGTACTTC. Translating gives CASSLPGGETQYF.

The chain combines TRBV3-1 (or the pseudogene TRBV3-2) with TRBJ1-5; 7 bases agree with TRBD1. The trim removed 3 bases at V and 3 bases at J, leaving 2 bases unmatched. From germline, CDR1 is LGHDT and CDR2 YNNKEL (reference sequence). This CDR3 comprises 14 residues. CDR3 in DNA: TGTGCCAGCAGCCATACAGGGGACAATCAGCCCCAGCATTTT. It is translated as CASSHTGDNQPQHF.

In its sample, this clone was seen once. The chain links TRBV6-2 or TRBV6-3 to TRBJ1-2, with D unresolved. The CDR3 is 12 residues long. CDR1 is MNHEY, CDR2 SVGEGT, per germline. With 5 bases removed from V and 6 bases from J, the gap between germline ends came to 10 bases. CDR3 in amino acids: CASSLSRNGYTF. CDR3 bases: TGTGCCAGCAGTCTAAGCAGGAATGGCTACACCTTC.

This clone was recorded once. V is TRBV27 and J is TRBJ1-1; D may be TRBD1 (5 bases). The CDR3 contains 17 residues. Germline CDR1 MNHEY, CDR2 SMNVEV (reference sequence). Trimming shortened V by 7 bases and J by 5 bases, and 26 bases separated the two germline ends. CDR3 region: CASIPSKRTGRGTEAFF. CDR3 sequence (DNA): TGTGCCAGCATTCCTTCGAAGAGAACAGGCCGGGGGACTGAAGCTTTCTTT.

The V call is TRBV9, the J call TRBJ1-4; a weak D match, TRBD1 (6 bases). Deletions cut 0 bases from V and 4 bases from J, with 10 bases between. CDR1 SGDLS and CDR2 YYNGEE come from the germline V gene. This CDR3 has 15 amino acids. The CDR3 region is CASSVGGPLNEKLFF. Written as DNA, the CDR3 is TGTGCCAGCAGCGTAGGGGGGCCGCTTAATGAAAAACTGTTTTTT.

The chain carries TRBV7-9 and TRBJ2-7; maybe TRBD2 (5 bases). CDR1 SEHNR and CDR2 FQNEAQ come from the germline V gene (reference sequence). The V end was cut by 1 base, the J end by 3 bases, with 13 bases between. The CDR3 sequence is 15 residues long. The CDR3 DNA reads TGTGCCAGCAGCTTAGTCACGGGAACTGTCTACGAGCAGTACTTC. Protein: CASSLVTGTVYEQYF.

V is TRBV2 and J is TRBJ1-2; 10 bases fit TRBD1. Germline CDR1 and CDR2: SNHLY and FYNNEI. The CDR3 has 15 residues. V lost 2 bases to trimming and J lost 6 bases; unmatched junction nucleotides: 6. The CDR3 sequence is CASSEFGGTGDGYTF. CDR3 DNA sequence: TGTGCCAGCAGTGAATTTGGGGGGACAGGGGATGGCTACACCTTC.

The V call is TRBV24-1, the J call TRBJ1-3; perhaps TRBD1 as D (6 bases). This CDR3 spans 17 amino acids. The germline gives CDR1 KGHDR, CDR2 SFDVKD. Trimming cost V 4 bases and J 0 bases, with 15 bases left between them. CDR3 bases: TGTGCCACCAGTGACGTGACAGGCTCGACCTCTGGAAACACCATATATTTT. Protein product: CATSDVTGSTSGNTIYF.

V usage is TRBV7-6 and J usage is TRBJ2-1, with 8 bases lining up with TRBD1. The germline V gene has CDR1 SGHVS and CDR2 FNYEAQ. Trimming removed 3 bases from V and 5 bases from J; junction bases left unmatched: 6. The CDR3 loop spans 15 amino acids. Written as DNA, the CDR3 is TGTGCCAGCAGCTTTACAGGGGGGATGGACAATGAGCAGTTCTTC. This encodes CASSFTGGMDNEQFF. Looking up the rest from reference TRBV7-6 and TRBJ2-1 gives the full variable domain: GAGVSQSPRYKVTKRGQDVALRCDPISGHVSLYWYRQALGQGPEFLTYFNYEAQQDKSGLPNDRFSAERPEGSISTLTIQRTEQRDSAMYRCASSFTGGMDNEQFFGPGTRLTVL.

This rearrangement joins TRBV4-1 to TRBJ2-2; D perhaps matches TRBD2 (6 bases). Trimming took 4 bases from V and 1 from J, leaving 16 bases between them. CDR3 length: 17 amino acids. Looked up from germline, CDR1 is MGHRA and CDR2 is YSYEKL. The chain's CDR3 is CASSPRRTRGNTGELFF. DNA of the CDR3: TGCGCCAGCAGCCCCCGCCGAACGCGGGGGAACACCGGGGAGCTGTTTTTT.

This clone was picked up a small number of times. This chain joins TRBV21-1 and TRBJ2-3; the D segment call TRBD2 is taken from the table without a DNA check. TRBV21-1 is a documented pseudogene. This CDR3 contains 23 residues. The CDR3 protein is CASSKAAKEGTSGISRGTDTQYF. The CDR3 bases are TGTGCCAGCAGCAAAGCAGCCAAAGAGGGGACTAGCGGGATAAGTCGGGGCACAGATACGCAGTATTTT.

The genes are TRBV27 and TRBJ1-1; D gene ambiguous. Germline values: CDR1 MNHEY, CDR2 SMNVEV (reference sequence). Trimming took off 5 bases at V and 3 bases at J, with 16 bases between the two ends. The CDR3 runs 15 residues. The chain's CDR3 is CASSRLAGDHTEAFF. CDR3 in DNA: TGTGCCAGCAGTCGTCTTGCAGGCGACCACACTGAAGCTTTCTTT.